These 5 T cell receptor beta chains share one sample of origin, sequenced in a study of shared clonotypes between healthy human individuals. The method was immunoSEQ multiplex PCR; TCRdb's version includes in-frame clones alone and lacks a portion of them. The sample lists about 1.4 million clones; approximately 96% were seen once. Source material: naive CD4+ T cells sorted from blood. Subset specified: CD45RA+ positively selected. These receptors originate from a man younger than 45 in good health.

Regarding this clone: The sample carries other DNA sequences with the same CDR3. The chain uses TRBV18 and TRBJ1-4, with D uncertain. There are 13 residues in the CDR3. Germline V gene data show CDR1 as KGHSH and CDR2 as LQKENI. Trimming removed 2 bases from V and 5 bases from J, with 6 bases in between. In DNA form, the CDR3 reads TGTGCCAGCTCACCAAAACAAAATGAAAAACTGTTTTTT. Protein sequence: CASSPKQNEKLFF. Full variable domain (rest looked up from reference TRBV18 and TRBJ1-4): NAGVMQNPRHLVRRRGQEARLRCSPMKGHSHVYWYRQLPEEGLKFMVYLQKENIIDESGMPKERFSAEFPKEGPSILRIQQVVRGDSAAYFCASSPKQNEKLFFGSGTQLSVL.

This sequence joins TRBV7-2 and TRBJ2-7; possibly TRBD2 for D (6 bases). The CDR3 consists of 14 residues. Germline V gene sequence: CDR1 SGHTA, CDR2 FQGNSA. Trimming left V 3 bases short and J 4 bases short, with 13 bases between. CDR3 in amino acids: CASSFREQNYEQYF. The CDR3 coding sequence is TGTGCCAGCAGCTTTCGGGAGCAGAATTACGAGCAGTACTTC.

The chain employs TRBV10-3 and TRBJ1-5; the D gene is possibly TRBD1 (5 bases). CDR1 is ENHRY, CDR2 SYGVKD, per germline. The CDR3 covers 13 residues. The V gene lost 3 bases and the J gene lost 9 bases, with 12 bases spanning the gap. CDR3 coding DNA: TGTGCCATCAGTGAAGGTTTTCAGGGGCCCCAGCATTTT. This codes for CAISEGFQGPQHF.

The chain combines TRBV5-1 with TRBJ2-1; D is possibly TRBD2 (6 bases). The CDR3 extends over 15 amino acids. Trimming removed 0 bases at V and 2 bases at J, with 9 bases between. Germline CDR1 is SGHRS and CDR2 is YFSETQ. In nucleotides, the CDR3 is TGCGCCAGCAGCTTGGTACCGGGAGCCTACAATGAGCAGTTCTTC. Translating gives CASSLVPGAYNEQFF.

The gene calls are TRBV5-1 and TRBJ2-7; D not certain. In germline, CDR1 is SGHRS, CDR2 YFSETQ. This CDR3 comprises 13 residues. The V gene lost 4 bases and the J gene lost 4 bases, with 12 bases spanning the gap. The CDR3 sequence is CASSPQTPYEQYF. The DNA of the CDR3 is TGCGCCAGCAGCCCTCAGACACCTTACGAGCAGTACTTC.